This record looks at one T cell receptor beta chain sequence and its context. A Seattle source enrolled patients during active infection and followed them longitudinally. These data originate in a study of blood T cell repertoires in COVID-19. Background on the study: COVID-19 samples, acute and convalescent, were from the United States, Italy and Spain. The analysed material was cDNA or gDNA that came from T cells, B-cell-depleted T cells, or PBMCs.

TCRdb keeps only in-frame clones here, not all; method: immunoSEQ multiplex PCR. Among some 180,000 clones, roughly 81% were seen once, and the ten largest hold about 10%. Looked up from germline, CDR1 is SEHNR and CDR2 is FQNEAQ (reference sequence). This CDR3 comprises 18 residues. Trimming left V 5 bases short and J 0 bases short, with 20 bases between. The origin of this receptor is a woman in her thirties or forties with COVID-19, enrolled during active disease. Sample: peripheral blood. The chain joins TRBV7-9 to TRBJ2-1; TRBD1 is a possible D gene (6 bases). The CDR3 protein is CASSRLQGSSHSYNEQFF. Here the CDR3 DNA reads TGTGCCAGCAGCCGTTTACAGGGAAGTTCGCACTCCTACAATGAGCAGTTCTTC.